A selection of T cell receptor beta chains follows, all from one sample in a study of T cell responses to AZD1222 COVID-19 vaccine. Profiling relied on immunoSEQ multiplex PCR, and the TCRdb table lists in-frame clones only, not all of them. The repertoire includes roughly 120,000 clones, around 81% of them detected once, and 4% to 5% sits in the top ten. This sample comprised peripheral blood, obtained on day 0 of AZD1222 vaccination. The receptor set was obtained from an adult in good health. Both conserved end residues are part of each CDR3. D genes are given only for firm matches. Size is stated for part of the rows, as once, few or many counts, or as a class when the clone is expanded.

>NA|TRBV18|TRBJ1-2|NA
TGTGCCAGCTCACCCAATTCGCAGGTGAATTATGGCTACACCTTC
CASSPNSQVNYGYTF
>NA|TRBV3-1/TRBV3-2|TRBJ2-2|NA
TGTGCCAGTCGTAGACGGGAGTACGCTGGGGAGCTGTTTTTT
CASRRREYAGELFF
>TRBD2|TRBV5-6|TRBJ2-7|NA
TGTGCCAGCAGCTTCCCTCTAGCGGGGCCGTACGAGCAGTACTTC
CASSFPLAGPYEQYF
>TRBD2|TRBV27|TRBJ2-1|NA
TGTGCCAGCAGTTTCCTAGCGGGGGGGAATGAGCAGTTCTTC
CASSFLAGGNEQFF
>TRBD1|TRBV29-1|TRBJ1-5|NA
TGCAGCGTTGGTTCGACAGGGCCCGGGCAGCCCCAGCATTTT
CSVGSTGPGQPQHF
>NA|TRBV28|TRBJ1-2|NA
TGTGCCAGCAGTCCCCCAACCGTCGAGGGCTACACCTTC
CASSPPTVEGYTF
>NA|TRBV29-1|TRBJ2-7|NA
TGCAGCGTTGTGGACTACGAGCAGTACTTC
CSVVDYEQYF
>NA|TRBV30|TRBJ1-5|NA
TGTGCCTGGAGGCCAACGAGGCCTAATGCGCCCCAGCATTTT
CAWRPTRPNAPQHF
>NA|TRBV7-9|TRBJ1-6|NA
TGTGCCAGCAGCTTAAATCAGGACAGTTATTCACCCCTCCACTTT
CASSLNQDSYSPLHF
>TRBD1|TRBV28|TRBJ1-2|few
TGTGCCAGCAGTTTATTTGGACAGGGGTATGGCTACACCTTC
CASSLFGQGYGYTF
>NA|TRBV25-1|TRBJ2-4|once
TGTGCCAGCAGTGAATATGGGGTGGGGAACATTCAGTACTTC
CASSEYGVGNIQYF
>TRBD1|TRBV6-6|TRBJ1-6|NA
TGTGCCAGCAGTCAGCGAAGAGTCCAACAGGGGGATAATTCACCCCTCCACTTT
CASSQRRVQQGDNSPLHF
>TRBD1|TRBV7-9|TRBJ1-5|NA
TGTGCCAGCAGCCAAGACAGGGGGAACCCTAATCAGCCCCAGCATTTT
CASSQDRGNPNQPQHF
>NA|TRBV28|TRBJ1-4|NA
TGTGCCAGCAGTCCGCACTCGTCGGGTGAAAAACTGTTTTTT
CASSPHSSGEKLFF
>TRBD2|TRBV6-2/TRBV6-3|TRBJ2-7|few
TGTGCCAGCAGTTACATGGCTAGCGGCACTGCGGAGCAGTACTTC
CASSYMASGTAEQYF
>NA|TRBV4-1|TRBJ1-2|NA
TGCGCCAGCAGCCAAGGCCTCAGAGGGCTCGGAGGCTACACCTTC
CASSQGLRGLGGYTF
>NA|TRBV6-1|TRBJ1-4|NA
TGTGCCAGCAGTGAGACGAGGGGCCGGAGGGGTGAAAAACTGTTTTTT
CASSETRGRRGEKLFF
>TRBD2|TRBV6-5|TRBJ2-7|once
TGTGCCAGCAGTTACCCCTCCAGCGGGGTATACGAGCAGTACTTC
CASSYPSSGVYEQYF
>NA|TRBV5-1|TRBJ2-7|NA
TGCGCCAGCAGCTTGGAATTTGGCAGTTGGAACGAGCAGTACTTC
CASSLEFGSWNEQYF
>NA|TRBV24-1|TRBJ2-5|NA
TGTGCCACCAGTGACCCCTCAGGGGGGACGAAACAAGAGACCCAGTACTTC
CATSDPSGGTKQETQYF
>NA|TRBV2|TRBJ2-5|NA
TGTGCCAGCAAAGCACCCGGGACTTCGCGGGAGACCCAGTACTTC
CASKAPGTSRETQYF
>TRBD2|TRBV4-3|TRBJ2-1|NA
TGCGCCAGCAGCCAAGATCCGACGGCGGGAGGGTTGAATGAGCAGTTCTTC
CASSQDPTAGGLNEQFF
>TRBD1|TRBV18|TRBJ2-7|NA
TGTGCCAGCTCACAGGGAAGGGGGCTCGAGCAGTACTTC
CASSQGRGLEQYF
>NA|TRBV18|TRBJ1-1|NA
TGTGCCAGCTCAGTGGACAGAGACACTGAAGCTTTCTTT
CASSVDRDTEAFF
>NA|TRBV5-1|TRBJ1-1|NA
TGCGCCAGCAGCATAGGGATACTGAGCACTGAAGCTTTCTTT
CASSIGILSTEAFF
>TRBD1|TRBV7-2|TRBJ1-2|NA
TGTGCCAGCAGCTTACTACAGGGGGCTGGCGGCTACACCTTC
CASSLLQGAGGYTF
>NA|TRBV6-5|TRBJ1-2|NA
TGTGCCAGCAGTTACTTGCGGGGCGCAGACTATGGCTACACCTTC
CASSYLRGADYGYTF
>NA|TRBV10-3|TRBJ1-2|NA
TGTGCCATCAGTGAGTCACAGGGTAGAGGCTATGGCTACACCTTC
CAISESQGRGYGYTF
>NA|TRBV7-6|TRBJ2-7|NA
TGTGCCAGCAGCTCCCAAGAGGGCCCCTCCTACGAGCAGTACTTC
CASSSQEGPSYEQYF